The following is a T cell receptor (beta chain) sequence with its context. This sample stems from a study of preoperative IRX-2 immunotherapy in early breast cancer. Indicated treatment: preoperative locoregional IRX-2 cytokine immunotherapy. Preoperative locoregional IRX-2 cytokine immunotherapy was tested in the phase Ib source study. Produced via immunoSEQ multiplex PCR; TCRdb's table is partial and in-frame only. In the table there are around 62,000 clones, approximately 94% of which are singletons. CDR3 length: 15 amino acids. V dropped 3 bases and J dropped 0 bases, with 9 bases sitting between them. In germline, CDR1 is LNHNV, CDR2 YYDKDF (reference sequence).

This chain uses TRBV15 with TRBJ1-3, with D possibly TRBD1 on 5 matching bases. Sampling took place from a patient treated with IRX-2 immunotherapy. This TCR was sampled from a human donor with breast cancer. The CDR3 sequence is CATSSQGYSGNTIYF. In DNA form, the CDR3 reads TGTGCCACCAGCAGTCAGGGTTACTCTGGAAACACCATATATTTT. Full variable domain (rest looked up from reference TRBV15 and TRBJ1-3): DAMVIQNPRYQVTQFGKPVTLSCSQTLNHNVMYWYQQKSSQAPKLLFHYYDKDFNNEADTPDNFQSRRPNTSFCFLDIRSPGLGDTAMYLCATSSQGYSGNTIYFGEGSWLTVV.